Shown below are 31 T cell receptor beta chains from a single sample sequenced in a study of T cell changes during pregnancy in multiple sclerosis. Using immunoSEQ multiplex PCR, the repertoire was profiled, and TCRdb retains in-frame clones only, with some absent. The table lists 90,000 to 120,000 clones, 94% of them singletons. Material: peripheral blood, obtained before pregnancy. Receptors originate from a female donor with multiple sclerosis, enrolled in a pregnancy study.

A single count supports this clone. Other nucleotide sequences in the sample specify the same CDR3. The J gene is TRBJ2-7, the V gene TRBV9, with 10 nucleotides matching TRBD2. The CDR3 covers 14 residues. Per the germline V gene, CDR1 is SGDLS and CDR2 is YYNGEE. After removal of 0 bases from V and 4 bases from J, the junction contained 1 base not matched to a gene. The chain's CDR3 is CASSVASGSYEQYF. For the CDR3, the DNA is TGTGCCAGCAGCGTAGCTAGCGGGAGTTACGAGCAGTACTTC. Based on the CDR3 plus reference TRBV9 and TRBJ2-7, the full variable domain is DSGVTQTPKHLITATGQRVTLRCSPRSGDLSVYWYQQSLDQGLQFLIQYYNGEERAKGNILERFSAQQFPDLHSELNLSSLELGDSALYFCASSVASGSYEQYFGPGTRLTVT.

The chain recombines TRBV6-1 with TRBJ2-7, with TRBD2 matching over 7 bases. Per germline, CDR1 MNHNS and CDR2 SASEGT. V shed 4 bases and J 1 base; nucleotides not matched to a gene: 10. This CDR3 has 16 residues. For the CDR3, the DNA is TGTGCCAGCAGTGCGCTGTCTAGCGGAAGTTCCTACGAGCAGTACTTC. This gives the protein CASSALSSGSSYEQYF.

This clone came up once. This CDR3 is CASRGGRAGGGGFEQFF. The DNA for the CDR3 is TGTGCCAGTAGAGGAGGGAGAGCGGGAGGGGGGGGTTTTGAGCAGTTCTTC. The chain carries TRBV19 and TRBJ2-1, with TRBD2 matching 10 bases. The V segment lost 6 bases and the J segment 9 bases; nucleotides outside the gene matches: 17. The CDR3 length is 17 residues. Germline V gene sequence: CDR1 LNHDA, CDR2 SQIVND (reference sequence). Full variable domain (outside the CDR3, taken from reference TRBV19 and TRBJ2-1): DGGITQSPKYLFRKEGQNVTLSCEQNLNHDAMYWYRQDPGQGLRLIYYSQIVNDFQKGDIAEGYSVSREKKESFPLTVTSAQKNPTAFYLCASRGGRAGGGGFEQFFGPGTRLTVL.

For the CDR3, the DNA is TGTGCCAGCAGTGAAGCGGACAGGGCGTTTGACGAGCAGTACTTC. Its translation: CASSEADRAFDEQYF. V usage is TRBV6-1 and J usage is TRBJ2-7; 8 bases map to TRBD1. V shed 0 bases and J 5 bases; nucleotides not matched to a gene: 6. Germline V lookup: CDR1 MNHNS, CDR2 SASEGT. The CDR3 is 15 residues long.

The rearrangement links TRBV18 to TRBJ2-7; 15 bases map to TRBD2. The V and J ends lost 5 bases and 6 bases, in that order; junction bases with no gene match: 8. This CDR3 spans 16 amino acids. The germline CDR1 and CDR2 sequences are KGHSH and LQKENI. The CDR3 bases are TGTGCCAGCTCATCATCCGGGACTAGCGGGAGGCCCGAGCAGTACTTC. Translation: CASSSSGTSGRPEQYF.

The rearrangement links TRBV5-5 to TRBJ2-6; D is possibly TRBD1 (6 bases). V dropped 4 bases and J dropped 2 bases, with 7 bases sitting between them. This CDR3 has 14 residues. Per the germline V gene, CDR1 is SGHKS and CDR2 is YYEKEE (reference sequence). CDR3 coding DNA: TGTGCCAGCAGCAACAGGGCTGGGGCCAACGTCCTGACTTTC. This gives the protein CASSNRAGANVLTF.

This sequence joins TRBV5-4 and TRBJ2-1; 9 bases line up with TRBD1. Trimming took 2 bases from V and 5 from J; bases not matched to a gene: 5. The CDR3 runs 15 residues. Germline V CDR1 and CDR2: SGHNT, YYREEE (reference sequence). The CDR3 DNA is TGTGCCAGCAGCTTCACAGGGGGCCAAAACAATGAGCAGTTCTTC. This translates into CASSFTGGQNNEQFF.

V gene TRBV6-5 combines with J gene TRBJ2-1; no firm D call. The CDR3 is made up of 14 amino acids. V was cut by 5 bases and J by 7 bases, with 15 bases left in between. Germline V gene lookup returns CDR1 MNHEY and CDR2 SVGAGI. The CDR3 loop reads CASSRRPIGNEQFF. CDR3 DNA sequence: TGTGCCAGCAGTCGTAGGCCGATCGGGAATGAGCAGTTCTTC.

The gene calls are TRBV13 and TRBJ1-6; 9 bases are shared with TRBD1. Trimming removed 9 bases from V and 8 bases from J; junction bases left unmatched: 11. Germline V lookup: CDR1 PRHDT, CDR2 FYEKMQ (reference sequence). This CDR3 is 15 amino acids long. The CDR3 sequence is CASHRDRESDSPLHF. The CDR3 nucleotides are TGTGCCAGTCACCGGGACAGGGAATCGGATTCACCCCTCCACTTT.

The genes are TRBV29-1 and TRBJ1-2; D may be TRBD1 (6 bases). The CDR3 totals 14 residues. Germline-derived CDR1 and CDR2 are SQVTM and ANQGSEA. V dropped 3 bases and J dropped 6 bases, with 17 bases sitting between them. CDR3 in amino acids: CSVERWGGRDGYTF. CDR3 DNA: TGCAGCGTTGAGAGGTGGGGGGGCCGGGATGGCTACACCTTC.

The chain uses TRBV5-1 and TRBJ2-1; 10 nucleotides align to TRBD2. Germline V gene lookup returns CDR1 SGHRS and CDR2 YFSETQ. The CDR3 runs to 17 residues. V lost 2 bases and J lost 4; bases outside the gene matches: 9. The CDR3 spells CASSLGLAGELYNEQFF. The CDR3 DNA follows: TGCGCCAGCAGCTTAGGGCTAGCGGGAGAACTGTACAATGAGCAGTTCTTC.

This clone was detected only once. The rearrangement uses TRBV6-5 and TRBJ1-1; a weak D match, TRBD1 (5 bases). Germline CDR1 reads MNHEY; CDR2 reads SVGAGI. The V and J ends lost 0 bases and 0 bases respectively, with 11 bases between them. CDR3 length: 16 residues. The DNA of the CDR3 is TGTGCCAGCAGTTACTCCGAGACAGATATGAACACTGAAGCTTTCTTT. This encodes CASSYSETDMNTEAFF.

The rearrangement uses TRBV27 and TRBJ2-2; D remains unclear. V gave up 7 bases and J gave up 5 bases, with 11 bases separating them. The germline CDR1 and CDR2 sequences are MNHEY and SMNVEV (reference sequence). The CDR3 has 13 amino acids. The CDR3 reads CASIQRVTGELFF. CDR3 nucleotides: TGTGCCAGCATCCAACGGGTAACCGGGGAGCTGTTTTTT.

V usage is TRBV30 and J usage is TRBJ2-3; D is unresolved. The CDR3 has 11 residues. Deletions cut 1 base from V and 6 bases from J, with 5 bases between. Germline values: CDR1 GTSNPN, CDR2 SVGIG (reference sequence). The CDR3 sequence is CAWSGADTQYF. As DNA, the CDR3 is TGTGCCTGGAGTGGGGCTGATACGCAGTATTTT.

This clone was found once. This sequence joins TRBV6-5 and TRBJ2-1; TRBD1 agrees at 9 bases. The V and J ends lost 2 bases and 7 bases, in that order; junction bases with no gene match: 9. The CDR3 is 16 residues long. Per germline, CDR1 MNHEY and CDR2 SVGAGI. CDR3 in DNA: TGTGCCAGCAGTTACCGATGGACAGGGGTGAGGAATGAGCAGTTCTTC. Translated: CASSYRWTGVRNEQFF.

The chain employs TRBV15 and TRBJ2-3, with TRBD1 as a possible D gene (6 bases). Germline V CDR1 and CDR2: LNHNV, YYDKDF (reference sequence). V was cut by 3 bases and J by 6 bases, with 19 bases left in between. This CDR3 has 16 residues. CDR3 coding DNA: TGTGCCACCAGCAGGGGAAGGGGCTCCACAGGGGATACGCAGTATTTT. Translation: CATSRGRGSTGDTQYF.

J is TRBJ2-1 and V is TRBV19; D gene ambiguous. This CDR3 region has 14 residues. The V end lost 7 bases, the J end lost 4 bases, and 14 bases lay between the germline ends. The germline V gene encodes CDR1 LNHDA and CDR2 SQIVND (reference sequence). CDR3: CASKDQHSYNEQFF. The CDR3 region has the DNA TGTGCCAGTAAAGATCAGCACAGTTACAATGAGCAGTTCTTC.

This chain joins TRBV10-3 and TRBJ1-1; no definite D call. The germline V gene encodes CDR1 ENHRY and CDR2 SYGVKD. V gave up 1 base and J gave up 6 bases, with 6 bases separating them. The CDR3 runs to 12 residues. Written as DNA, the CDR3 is TGTGCCATCAGTGAGTTGCGGGCTGAAGCTTTCTTT. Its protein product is CAISELRAEAFF.

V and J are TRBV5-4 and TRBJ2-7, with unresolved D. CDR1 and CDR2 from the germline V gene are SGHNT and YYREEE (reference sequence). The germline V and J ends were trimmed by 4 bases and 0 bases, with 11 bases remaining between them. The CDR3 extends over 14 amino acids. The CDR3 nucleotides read TGTGCCAGCAGCCCTGAGCGCAGCTCCTACGAGCAGTACTTC. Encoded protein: CASSPERSSYEQYF.

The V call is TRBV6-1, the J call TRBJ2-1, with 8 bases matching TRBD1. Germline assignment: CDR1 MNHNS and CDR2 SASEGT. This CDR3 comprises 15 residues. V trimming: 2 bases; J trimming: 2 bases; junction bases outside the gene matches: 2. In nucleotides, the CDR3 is TGTGCCAGCAGTGAAACAGGGGGACCCTACAATGAGCAGTTCTTC. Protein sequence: CASSETGGPYNEQFF.

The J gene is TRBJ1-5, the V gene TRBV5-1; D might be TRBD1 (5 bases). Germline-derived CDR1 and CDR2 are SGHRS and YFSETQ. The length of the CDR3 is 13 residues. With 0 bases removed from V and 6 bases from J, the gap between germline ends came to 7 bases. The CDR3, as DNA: TGCGCCAGCAGCTTGGACAGGTTTCAGCCCCAGCATTTT. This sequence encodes CASSLDRFQPQHF. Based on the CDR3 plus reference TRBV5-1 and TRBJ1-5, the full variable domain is KAGVTQTPRYLIKTRGQQVTLSCSPISGHRSVSWYQQTPGQGLQFLFEYFSETQRNKGNFPGRFSGRQFSNSRSEMNVSTLELGDSALYLCASSLDRFQPQHFGDGTRLSIL.

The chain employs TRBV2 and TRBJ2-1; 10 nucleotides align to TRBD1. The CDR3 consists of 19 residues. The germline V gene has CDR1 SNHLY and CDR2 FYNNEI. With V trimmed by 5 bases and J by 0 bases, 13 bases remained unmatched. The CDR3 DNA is TGTGCCAGCAGTTACCCGGGACAGGGGCCCTCCTTCTCCTACAATGAGCAGTTCTTC. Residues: CASSYPGQGPSFSYNEQFF.

The CDR3 DNA is TGTGCCTGGAGTCGGACAGGGGGAACGGGTCAGCCCCAGCATTTT. The encoded protein is CAWSRTGGTGQPQHF. The chain carries TRBV30 and TRBJ1-5; 10 nucleotides match TRBD1. The germline gives CDR1 GTSNPN, CDR2 SVGIG (reference sequence). This CDR3 spans 15 amino acids. V lost 2 bases and J lost 6; bases outside the gene matches: 7.

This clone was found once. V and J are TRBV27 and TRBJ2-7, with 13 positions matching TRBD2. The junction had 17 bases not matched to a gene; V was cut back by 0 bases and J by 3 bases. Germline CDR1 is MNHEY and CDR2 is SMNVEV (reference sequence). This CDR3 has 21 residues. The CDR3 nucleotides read TGTGCCAGCAGTTTATCGGACCCCCGTACTTTGGGGACTAGCGGGGACTACGAGCAGTACTTC. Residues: CASSLSDPRTLGTSGDYEQYF.

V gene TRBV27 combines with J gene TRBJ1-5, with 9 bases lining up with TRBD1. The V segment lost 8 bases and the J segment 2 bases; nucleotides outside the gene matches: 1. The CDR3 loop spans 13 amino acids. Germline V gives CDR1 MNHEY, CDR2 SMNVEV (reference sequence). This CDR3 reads CASRTGGNQPQHF. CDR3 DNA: TGTGCCAGCCGGACAGGGGGCAATCAGCCCCAGCATTTT.

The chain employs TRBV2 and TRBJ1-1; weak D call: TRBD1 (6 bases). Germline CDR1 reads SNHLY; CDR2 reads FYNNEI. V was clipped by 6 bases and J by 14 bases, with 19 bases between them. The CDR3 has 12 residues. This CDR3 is CASRRGGVREFF. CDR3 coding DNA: TGTGCCAGCAGGAGGGGGGGAGTTCGAGAGTTCTTT. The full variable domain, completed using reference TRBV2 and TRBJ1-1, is EPEVTQTPSHQVTQMGQEVILRCVPISNHLYFYWYRQILGQKVEFLVSFYNNEISEKSEIFDDQFSVERPDGSNFTLKIRSTKLEDSAMYFCASRRGGVREFFGQGTRLTVV.

The CDR3 DNA reads TGCGCCAGCAGCCAAGAAGACAGGGGAACAGATACGCAGTATTTT. Protein product: CASSQEDRGTDTQYF. This chain uses TRBV4-1 with TRBJ2-3; the match to TRBD1 covers 8 bases. The CDR3 spans 15 residues. The V gene's germline CDR1 is MGHRA and CDR2 YSYEKL. J lost 3 bases, V lost 0 bases, and 2 bases had no gene match.

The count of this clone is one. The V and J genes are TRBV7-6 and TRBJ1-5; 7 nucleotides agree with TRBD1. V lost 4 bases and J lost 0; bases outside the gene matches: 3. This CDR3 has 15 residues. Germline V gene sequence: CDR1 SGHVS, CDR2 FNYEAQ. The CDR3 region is CASSSGTDSNQPQHF. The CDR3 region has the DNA TGTGCCAGCAGCTCCGGGACAGATAGCAATCAGCCCCAGCATTTT. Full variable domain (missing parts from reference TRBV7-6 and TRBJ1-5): GAGVSQSPRYKVTKRGQDVALRCDPISGHVSLYWYRQALGQGPEFLTYFNYEAQQDKSGLPNDRFSAERPEGSISTLTIQRTEQRDSAMYRCASSSGTDSNQPQHFGDGTRLSIL.

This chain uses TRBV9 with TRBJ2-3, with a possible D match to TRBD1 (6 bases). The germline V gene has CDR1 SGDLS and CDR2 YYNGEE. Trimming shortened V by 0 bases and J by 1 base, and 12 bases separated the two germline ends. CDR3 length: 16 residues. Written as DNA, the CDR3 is TGTGCCAGCAGCGTAGGGGGGCTATCTGGCACAGATACGCAGTATTTT. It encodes CASSVGGLSGTDTQYF.

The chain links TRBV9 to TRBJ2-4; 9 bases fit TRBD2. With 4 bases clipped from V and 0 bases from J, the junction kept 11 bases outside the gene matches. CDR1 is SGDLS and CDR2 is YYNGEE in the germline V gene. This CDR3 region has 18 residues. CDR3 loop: CASSPGLAGTIAKNIQYF. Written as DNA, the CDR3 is TGTGCCAGCAGCCCAGGGCTAGCGGGGACAATAGCCAAAAACATTCAGTACTTC.

The CDR3 here is CASSSIPHHTVQETQYF. The CDR3 region has the DNA TGTGCCAGCAGCTCCATCCCCCATCACACCGTTCAAGAGACCCAGTACTTC. V and J are TRBV5-6 and TRBJ2-5; D remains ambiguous. V was clipped by 3 bases and J by 2 bases, with 20 bases between them. The CDR3 covers 17 residues. The germline CDR1 and CDR2 sequences are SGHDT and YYEEEE.